Below, one TCR beta chain is given with its context. Cohort allocation depended upon clinical history that participants reported. Recovered Cohort 3 donors showed two negative PCRs, clearance, or symptom resolution. This entry comes from a study of blood T cell repertoires in COVID-19. The CDR3 has 14 residues. Per germline, CDR1 MNHEY and CDR2 SMNVEV (reference sequence). V was clipped by 3 bases and J by 6 bases, with 15 bases between them. This table comes from immunoSEQ multiplex PCR, and its TCRdb copy is limited to in-frame clones, with some not included. The sample yields a few hundred thousand clones, around 87% seen once.

The sequence was collected from a woman aged 45-59 years who had recovered from COVID-19. J is TRBJ2-7 and V is TRBV27; D perhaps matches TRBD2 (6 bases). Sequencing input: PBMCs or T cells enriched from blood (not recorded which). The CDR3 loop reads CASSLIAAASEQYF. The CDR3 DNA reads TGTGCCAGCAGTTTGATAGCGGCTGCCTCCGAGCAGTACTTC.